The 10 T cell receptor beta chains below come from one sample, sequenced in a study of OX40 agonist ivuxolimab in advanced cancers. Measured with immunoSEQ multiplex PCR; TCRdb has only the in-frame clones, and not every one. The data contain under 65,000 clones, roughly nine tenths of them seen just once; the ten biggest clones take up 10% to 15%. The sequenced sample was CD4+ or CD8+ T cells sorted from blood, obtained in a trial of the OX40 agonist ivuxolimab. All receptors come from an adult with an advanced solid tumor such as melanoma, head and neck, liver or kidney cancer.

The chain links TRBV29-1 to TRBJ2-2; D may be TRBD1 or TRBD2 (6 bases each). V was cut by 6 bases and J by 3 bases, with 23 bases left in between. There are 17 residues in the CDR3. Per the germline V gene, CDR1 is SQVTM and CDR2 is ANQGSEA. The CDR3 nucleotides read TGCAGCGTGGGAAGGGGGTCTGGAGGGTGGGACACCGGGGAGCTGTTTTTT. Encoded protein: CSVGRGSGGWDTGELFF.

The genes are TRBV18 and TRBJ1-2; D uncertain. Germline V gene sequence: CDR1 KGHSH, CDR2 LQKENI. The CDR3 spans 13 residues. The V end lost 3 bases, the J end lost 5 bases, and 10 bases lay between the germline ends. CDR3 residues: CASSPGRSYGYTF. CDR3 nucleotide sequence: TGTGCCAGCTCACCGGGGAGATCTTATGGCTACACCTTC.

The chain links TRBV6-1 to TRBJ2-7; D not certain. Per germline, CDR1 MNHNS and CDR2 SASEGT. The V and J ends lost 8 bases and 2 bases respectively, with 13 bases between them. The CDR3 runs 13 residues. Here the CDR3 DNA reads TGTGCCAGCCAGTCTTTCAGCCCCTACGAGCAGTACTTC. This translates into CASQSFSPYEQYF.

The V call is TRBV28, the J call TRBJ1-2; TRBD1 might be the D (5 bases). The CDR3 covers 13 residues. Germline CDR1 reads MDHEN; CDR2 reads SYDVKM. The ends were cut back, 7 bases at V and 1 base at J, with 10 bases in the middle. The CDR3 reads CASTLDINYGYTF. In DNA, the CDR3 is TGTGCCAGCACCTTGGACATTAACTATGGCTACACCTTC.

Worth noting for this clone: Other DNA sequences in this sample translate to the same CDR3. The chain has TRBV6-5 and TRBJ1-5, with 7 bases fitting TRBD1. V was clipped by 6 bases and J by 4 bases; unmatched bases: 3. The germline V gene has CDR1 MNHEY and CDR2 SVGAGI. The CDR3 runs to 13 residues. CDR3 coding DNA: TGTGCCAGCAGCTGGACAGGAAATCAGCCCCAGCATTTT. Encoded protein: CASSWTGNQPQHF.

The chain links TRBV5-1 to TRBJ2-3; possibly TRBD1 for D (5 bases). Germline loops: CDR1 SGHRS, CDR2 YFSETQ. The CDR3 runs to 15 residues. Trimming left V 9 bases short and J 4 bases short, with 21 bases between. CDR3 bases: TGCGCCACCAGAACAGACAGTTGGGCATCAGATACGCAGTATTTT. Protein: CATRTDSWASDTQYF.

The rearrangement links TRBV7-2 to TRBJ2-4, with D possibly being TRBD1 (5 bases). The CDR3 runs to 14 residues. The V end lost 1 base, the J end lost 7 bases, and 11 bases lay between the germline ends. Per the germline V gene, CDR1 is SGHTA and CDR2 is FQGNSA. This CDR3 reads CASSLGAGFNIQYF. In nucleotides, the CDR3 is TGTGCCAGCAGCTTAGGGGCAGGGTTTAACATTCAGTACTTC.

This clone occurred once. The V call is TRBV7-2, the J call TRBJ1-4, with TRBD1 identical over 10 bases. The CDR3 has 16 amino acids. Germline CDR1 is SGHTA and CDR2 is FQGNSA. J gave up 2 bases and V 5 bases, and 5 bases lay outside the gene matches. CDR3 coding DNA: TGTGCCAGCAGCCTCCGGGACAGGGGTACTAATGAAAAACTGTTTTTT. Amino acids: CASSLRDRGTNEKLFF.

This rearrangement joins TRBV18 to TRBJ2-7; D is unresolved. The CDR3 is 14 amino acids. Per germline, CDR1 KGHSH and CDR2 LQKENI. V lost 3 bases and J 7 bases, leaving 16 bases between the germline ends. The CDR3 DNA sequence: TGTGCCAGCTCACCTAACTCATTGCCGGGTGAGCAGTACTTC. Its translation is CASSPNSLPGEQYF.

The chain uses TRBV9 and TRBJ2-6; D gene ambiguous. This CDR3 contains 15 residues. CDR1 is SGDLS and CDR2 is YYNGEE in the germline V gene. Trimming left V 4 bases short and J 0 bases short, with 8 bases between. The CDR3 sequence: CASSPLSSGANVLTF. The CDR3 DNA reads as TGTGCCAGCAGCCCTCTTAGCTCTGGGGCCAACGTCCTGACTTTC.